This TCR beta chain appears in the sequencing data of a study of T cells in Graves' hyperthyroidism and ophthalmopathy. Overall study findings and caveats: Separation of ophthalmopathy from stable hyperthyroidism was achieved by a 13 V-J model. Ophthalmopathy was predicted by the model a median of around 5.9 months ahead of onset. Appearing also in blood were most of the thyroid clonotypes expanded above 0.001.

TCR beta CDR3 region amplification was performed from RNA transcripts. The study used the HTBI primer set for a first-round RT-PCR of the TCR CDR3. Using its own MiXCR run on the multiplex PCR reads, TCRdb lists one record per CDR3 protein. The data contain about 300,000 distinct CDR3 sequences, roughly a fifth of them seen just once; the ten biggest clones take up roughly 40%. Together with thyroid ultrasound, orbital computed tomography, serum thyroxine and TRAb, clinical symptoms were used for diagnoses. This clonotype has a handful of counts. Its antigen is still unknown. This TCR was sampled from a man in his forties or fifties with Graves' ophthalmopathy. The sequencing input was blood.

This CDR3 is CASSVEPNSPLHF. The DNA of the CDR3 is TGTGCCAGCAGTGTCGAGCCTAATTCACCCCTCCACTTT. This chain joins TRBV27 and TRBJ1-6; no firm D call. Per germline, CDR1 MNHEY and CDR2 SMNVEV (reference sequence). The CDR3 consists of 13 residues. Trimming took 5 bases from V and 6 from J, leaving 8 bases between them.